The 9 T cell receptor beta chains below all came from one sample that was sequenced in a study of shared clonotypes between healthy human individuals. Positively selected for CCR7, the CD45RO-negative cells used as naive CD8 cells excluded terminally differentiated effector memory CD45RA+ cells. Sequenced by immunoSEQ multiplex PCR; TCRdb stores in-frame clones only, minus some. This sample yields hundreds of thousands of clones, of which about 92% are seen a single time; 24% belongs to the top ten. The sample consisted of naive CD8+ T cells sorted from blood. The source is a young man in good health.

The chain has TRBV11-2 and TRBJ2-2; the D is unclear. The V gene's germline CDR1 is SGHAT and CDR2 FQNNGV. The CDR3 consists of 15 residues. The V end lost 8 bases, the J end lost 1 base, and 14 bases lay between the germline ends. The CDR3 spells CASDPSAGNTGELFF. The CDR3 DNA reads TGTGCCAGCGATCCGTCGGCAGGGAACACCGGGGAGCTGTTTTTT. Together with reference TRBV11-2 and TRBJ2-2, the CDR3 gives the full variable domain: EAGVAQSPRYKIIEKRQSVAFWCNPISGHATLYWYQQILGQGPKLLIQFQNNGVVDDSQLPKDRFSAERLKGVDSTLKIQPAKLEDSAVYLCASDPSAGNTGELFFGEGSRLTVL.

DNA of the CDR3: TGTGCCAGCTCAGCGGGGTCCTACGAGCAGTACTTC. Protein: CASSAGSYEQYF. The chain employs TRBV11-1 and TRBJ2-7, with 7 bases identical to TRBD2. Germline assignment: CDR1 SGHAT and CDR2 FQDESV (reference sequence). V trimming: 8 bases; J trimming: 1 base; junction bases outside the gene matches: 2. The CDR3 length is 12 residues.

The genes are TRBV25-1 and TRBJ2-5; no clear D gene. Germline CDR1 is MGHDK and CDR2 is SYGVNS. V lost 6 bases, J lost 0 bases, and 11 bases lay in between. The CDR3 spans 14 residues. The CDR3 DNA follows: TGTGCCAGCAGCCAAAATAGGCACCAAGAGACCCAGTACTTC. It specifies CASSQNRHQETQYF. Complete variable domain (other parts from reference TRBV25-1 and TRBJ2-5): EADIYQTPRYLVIGTGKKITLECSQTMGHDKMYWYQQDPGMELHLIHYSYGVNSTEKGDLSSESTVSRIRTEHFPLTLESARPSHTSQYLCASSQNRHQETQYFGPGTRLLVL.

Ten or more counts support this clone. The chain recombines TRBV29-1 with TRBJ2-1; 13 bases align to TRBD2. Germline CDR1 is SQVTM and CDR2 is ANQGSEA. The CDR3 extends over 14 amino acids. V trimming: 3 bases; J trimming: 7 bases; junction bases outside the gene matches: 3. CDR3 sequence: CSVEGTSGENEQFF. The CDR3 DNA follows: TGCAGCGTTGAGGGGACTAGCGGGGAGAATGAGCAGTTCTTC.

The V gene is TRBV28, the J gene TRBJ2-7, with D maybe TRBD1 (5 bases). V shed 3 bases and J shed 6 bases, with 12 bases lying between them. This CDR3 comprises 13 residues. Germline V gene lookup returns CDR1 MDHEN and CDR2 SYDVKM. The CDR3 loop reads CASSFQGSGEQYF. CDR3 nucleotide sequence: TGTGCCAGCAGTTTTCAGGGTTCGGGCGAGCAGTACTTC.

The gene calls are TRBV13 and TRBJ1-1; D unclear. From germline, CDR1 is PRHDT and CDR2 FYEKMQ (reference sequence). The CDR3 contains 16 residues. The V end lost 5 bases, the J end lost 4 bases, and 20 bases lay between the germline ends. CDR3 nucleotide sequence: TGTGCCAGCAGCAGCCGACCCCTCGAAGAAGGCACTGAAGCTTTCTTT. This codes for CASSSRPLEEGTEAFF. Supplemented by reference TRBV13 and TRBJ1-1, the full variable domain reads AAGVIQSPRHLIKEKRETATLKCYPIPRHDTVYWYQQGPGQDPQFLISFYEKMQSDKGSIPDRFSAQQFSDYHSELNMSSLELGDSALYFCASSSRPLEEGTEAFFGQGTRLTVV.

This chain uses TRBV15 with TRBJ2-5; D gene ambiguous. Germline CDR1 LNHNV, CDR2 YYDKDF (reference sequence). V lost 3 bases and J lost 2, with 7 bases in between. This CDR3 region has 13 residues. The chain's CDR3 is CATSSRQQETQYF. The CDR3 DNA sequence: TGTGCCACCAGCAGTAGGCAGCAAGAGACCCAGTACTTC.

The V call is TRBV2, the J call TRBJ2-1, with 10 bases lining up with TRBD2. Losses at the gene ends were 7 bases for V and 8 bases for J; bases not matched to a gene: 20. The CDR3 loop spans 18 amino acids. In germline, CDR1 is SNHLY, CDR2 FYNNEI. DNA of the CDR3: TGTGCCAGCATCCACCCCCTCCCACCTAGCGGGAGCAGAGATGAGCAGTTCTTC. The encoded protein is CASIHPLPPSGSRDEQFF.

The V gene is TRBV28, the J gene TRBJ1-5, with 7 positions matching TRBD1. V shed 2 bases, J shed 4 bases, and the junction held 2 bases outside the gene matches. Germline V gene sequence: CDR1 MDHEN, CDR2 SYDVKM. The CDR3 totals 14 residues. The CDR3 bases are TGTGCCAGCAGTTTAGGACAGGCAAATCAGCCCCAGCATTTT. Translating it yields CASSLGQANQPQHF.